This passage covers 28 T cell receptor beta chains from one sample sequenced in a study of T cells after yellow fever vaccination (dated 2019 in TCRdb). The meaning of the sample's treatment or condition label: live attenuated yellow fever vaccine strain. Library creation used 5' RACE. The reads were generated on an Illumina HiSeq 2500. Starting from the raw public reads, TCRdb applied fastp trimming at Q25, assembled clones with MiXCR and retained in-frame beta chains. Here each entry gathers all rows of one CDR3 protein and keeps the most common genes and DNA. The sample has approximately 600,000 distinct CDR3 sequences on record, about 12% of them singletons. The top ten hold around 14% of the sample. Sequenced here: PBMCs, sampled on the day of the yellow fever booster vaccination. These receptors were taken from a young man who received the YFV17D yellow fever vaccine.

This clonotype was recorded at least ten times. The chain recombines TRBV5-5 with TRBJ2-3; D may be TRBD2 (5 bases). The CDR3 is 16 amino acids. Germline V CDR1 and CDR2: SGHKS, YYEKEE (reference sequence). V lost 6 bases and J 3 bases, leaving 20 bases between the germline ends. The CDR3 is CASTQSILAGTDTQYF. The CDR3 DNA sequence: TGTGCCAGCACCCAATCTATCCTGGCGGGTACAGATACGCAGTATTTT. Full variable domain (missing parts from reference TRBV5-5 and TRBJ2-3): DAGVTQSPTHLIKTRGQQVTLRCSPISGHKSVSWYQQVLGQGPQFIFQYYEKEERGRGNFPDRFSARQFPNYSSELNVNALLLGDSALYLCASTQSILAGTDTQYFGPGTRLTVL.

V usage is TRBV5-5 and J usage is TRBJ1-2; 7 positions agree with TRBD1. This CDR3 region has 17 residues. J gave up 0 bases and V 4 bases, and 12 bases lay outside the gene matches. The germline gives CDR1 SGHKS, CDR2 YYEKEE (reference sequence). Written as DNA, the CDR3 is TGTGCCAGCAGCATAGGGACAGTAAGCTCAGCTAACTATGGCTACACCTTC. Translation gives CASSIGTVSSANYGYTF.

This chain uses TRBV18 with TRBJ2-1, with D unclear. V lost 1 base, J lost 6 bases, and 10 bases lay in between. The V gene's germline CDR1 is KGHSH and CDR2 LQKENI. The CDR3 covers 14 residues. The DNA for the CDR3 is TGTGCCAGCTCACCACTGAAAGGTAGCAATGAGCAGTTCTTC. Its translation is CASSPLKGSNEQFF.

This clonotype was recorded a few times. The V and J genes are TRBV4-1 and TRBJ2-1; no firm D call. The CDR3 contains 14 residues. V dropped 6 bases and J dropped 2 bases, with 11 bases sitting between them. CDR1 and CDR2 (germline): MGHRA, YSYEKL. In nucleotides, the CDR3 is TGCGCCAGCAGAGCCCAGACCACCTACAATGAGCAGTTCTTC. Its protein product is CASRAQTTYNEQFF.

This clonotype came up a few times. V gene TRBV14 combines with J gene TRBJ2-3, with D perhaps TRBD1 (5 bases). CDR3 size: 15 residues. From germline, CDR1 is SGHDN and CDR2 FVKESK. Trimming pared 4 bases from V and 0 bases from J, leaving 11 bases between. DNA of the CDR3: TGTGCCAGCAGCCCACGACAGACTAGCACAGATACGCAGTATTTT. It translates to CASSPRQTSTDTQYF.

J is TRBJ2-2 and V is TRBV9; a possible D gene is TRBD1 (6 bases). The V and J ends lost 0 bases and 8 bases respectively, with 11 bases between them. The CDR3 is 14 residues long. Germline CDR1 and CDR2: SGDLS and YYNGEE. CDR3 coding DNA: TGTGCCAGCAGCGTAGGTGGGGGCTCTGGGGAGCTGTTTTTT. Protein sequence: CASSVGGGSGELFF. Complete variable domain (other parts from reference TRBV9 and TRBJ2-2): DSGVTQTPKHLITATGQRVTLRCSPRSGDLSVYWYQQSLDQGLQFLIQYYNGEERAKGNILERFSAQQFPDLHSELNLSSLELGDSALYFCASSVGGGSGELFFGEGSRLTVL.

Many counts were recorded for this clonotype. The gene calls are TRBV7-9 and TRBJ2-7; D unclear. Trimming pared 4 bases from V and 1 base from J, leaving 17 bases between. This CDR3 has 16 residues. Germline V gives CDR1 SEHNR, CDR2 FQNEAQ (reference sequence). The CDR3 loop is CASSSSPAQNSYEQYF. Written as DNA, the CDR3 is TGTGCCAGCAGCTCCAGCCCGGCGCAGAATTCCTACGAGCAGTACTTC.

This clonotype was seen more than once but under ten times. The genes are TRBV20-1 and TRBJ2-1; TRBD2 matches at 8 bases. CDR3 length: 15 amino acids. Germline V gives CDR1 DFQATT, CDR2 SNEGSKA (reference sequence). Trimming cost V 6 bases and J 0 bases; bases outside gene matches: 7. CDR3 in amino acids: CSAPPAGDSYNEQFF. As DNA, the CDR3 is TGCAGTGCCCCACCAGCGGGAGACTCCTACAATGAGCAGTTCTTC.

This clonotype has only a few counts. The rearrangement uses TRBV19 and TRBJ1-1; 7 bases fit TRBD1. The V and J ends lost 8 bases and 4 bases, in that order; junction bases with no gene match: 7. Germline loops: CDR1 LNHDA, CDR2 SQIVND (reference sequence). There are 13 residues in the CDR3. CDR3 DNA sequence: TGTGCCAGTGGGGAACAGGGGATCACTGAAGCTTTCTTT. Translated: CASGEQGITEAFF.

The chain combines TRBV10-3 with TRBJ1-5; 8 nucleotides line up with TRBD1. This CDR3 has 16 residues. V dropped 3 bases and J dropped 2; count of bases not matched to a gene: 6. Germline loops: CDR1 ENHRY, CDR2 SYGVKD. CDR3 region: CAISDNRGMGNQPQHF. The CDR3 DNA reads TGTGCCATCAGTGACAACAGGGGGATGGGCAATCAGCCCCAGCATTTT.

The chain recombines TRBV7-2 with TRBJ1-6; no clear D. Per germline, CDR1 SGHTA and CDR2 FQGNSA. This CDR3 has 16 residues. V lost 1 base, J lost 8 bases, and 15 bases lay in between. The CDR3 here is CASSLVQNRGDSPLHF. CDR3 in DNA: TGTGCCAGCAGCTTAGTCCAGAACCGCGGGGATTCACCCCTCCACTTT.

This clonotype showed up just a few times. CDR3 amino acids: CSAPGTKKETQYF. Here the CDR3 DNA reads TGCAGTGCTCCCGGGACTAAAAAAGAGACCCAGTACTTC. This chain links TRBV20-1 with TRBJ2-5, with 7 nucleotides matching TRBD2. Germline CDR1 is DFQATT and CDR2 is SNEGSKA (reference sequence). The CDR3 has 13 residues. Trimming removed 5 bases from V and 3 bases from J; junction bases left unmatched: 6.

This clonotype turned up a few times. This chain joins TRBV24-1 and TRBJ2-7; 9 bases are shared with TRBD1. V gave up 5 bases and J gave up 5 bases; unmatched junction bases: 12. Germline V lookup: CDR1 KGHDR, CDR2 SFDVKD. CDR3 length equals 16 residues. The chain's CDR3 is CATSGHSGTGNDEQYF. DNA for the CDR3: TGTGCCACCAGTGGCCATTCCGGGACAGGGAATGACGAGCAGTACTTC.

In DNA, the CDR3 is TGTGCCAGCAGTTTCATCGGGACAGGGGGCAGTTCACCCCTCCACTTT. Amino acids: CASSFIGTGGSSPLHF. V usage is TRBV28 and J usage is TRBJ1-6; 12 positions match TRBD1. The CDR3 sequence is 16 residues long. Germline V CDR1 and CDR2: MDHEN, SYDVKM. Unmatched junction bases numbered 6, after V lost 3 bases and J lost 9 bases.

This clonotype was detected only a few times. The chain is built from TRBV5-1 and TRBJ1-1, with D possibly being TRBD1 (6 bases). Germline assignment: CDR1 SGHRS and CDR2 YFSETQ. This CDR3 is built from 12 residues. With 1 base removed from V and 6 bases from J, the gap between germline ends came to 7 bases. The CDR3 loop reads CASSLKGAEAFF. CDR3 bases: TGCGCCAGCAGCTTGAAGGGGGCTGAAGCTTTCTTT.

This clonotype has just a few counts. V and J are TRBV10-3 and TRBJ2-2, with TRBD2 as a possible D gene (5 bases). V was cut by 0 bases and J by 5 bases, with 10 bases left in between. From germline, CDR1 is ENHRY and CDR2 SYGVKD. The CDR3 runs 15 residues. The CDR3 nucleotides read TGTGCCATCAGTGAGTCGGCGAGCGGAACCGGGGAGCTGTTTTTT. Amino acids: CAISESASGTGELFF.

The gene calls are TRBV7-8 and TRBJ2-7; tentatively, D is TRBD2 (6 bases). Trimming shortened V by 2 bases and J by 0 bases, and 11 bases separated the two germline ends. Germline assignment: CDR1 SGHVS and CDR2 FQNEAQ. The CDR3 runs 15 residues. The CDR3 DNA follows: TGTGCCAGCAGCTTACGGCGGGACCTCTCCTACGAGCAGTACTTC. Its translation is CASSLRRDLSYEQYF.

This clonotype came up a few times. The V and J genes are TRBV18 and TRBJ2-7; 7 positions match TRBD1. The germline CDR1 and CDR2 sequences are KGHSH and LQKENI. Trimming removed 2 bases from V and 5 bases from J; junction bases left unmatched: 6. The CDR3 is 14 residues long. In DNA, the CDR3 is TGTGCCAGCTCACCAACAGGACAGGTCCACGAGCAGTACTTC. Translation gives CASSPTGQVHEQYF.

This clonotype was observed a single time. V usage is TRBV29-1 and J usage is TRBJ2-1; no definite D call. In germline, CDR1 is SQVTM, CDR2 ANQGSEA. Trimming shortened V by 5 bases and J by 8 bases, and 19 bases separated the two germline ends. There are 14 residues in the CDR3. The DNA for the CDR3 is TGCAGCGTTTTCTTGGGTCTTAGCCCCCATGAGCAGTTCTTC. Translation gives CSVFLGLSPHEQFF.

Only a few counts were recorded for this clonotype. The chain's CDR3 is CASRGQATGELFF. The CDR3 DNA sequence: TGTGCCAGCAGGGGACAGGCCACCGGGGAGCTGTTTTTT. The rearrangement uses TRBV6-1 and TRBJ2-2; 8 nucleotides align to TRBD1. The trim removed 6 bases at V and 4 bases at J, leaving 1 base unmatched. The CDR3 totals 13 residues. CDR1 and CDR2 (germline): MNHNS, SASEGT.

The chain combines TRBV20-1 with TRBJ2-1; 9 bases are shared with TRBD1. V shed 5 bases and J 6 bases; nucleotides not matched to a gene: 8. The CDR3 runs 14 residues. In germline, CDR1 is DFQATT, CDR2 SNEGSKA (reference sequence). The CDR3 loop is CSAEDRGRRNEQFF. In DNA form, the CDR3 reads TGCAGTGCTGAGGACAGGGGTCGACGCAATGAGCAGTTCTTC.

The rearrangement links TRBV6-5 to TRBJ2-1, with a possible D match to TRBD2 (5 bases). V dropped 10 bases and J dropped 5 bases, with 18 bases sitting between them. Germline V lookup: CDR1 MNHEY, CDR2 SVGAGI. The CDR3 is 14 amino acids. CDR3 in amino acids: CATMLLVRDNEQFF. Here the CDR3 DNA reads TGTGCCACCATGCTACTAGTTCGGGACAATGAGCAGTTCTTC.

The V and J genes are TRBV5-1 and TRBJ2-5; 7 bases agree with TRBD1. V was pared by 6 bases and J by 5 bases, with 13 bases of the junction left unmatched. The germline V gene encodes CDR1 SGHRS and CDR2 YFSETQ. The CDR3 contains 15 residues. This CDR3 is CASKRPRGSAETQYF. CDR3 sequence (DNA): TGCGCCAGCAAACGCCCCAGGGGGTCGGCGGAGACCCAGTACTTC.

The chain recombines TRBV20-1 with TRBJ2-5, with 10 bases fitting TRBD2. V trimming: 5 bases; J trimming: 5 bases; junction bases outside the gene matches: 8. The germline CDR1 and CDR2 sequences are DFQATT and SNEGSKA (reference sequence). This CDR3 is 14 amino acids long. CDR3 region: CSAALAGAGETQYF. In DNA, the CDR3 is TGCAGTGCTGCTCTAGCGGGAGCCGGTGAGACCCAGTACTTC.

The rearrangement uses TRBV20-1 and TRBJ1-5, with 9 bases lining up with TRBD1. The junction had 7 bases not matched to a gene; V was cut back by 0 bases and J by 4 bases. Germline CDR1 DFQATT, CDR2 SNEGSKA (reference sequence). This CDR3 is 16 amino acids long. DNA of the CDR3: TGCAGTGCTAGAGAAGCGCCGGGGACAGGGAATCAGCCCCAGCATTTT. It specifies CSAREAPGTGNQPQHF.

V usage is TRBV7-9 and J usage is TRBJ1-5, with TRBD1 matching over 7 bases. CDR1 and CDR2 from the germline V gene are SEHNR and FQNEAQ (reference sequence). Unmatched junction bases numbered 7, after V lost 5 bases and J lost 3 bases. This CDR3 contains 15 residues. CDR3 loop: CASSAAGGVNQPQHF. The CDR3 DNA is TGTGCCAGCAGCGCGGCAGGGGGGGTCAATCAGCCCCAGCATTTT.

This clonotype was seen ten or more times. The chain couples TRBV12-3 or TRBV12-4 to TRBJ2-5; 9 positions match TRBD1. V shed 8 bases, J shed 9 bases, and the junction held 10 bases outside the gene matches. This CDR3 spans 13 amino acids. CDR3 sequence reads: CASGNRGQGSQYF. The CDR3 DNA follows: TGTGCCAGCGGAAACAGGGGGCAGGGGTCCCAGTACTTC.

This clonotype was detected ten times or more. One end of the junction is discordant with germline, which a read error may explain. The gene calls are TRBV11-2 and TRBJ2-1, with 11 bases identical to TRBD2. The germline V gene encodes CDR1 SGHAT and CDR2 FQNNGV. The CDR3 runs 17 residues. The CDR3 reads CASSLDPTSGRWNEQFF. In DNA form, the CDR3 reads TGTGCCAGCAGCCTAGACCCTACTAGCGGGAGATGGAATGAGCAGTTCTTC.